This T cell receptor beta chain was captured by sequencing in a study of cytomegalovirus exposure and HLA in healthy donors. PCR used 60 Vbeta primers and 13 Jbeta primers. The repertoire was sequenced with immunoSEQ multiplex PCR; TCRdb's copy has only in-frame clones and lacks some. The sample includes 60,000 to 85,000 clones, about 70% of them seen just once. The CDR3 consists of 19 residues. Germline V gene sequence: CDR1 WNHNN, CDR2 SYGVQD (reference sequence). With 8 bases removed from V and 0 bases from J, the gap between germline ends came to 23 bases. The chain has TRBV10-1 and TRBJ1-6; TRBD1 is a possible D gene (6 bases). The source is a male donor in good health and CMV-seropositive. Material for sequencing was PBMCs. The CDR3 DNA reads as TGCGCCAGCGGAACAGGGTGGGAAACCCAGAGCTCCTATAATTCACCCCTCCACTTT. Protein product: CASGTGWETQSSYNSPLHF.